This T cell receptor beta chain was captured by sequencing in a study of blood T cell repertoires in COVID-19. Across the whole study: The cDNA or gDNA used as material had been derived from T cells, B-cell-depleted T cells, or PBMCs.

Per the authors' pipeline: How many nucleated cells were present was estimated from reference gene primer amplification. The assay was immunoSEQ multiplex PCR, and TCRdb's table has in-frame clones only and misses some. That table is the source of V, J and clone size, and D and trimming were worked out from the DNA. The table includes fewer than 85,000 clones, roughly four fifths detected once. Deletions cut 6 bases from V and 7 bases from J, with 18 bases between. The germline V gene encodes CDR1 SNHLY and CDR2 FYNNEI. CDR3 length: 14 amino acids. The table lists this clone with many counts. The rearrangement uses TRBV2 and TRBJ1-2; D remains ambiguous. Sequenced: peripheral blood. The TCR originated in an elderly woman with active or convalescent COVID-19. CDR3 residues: CASSAVSGSFGYTF. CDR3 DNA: TGTGCCAGCAGCGCGGTCAGTGGGAGTTTTGGCTACACCTTC.